A selection of T cell receptor beta chains follows, all from one sample in a study of technical replicates of blood from several donors. The method was immunoSEQ multiplex PCR; TCRdb's version includes in-frame clones alone and lacks a portion of them. Among tens of thousands of clones listed, 91% were seen once. The sample was T cells isolated from PBMCs. These TCRs come from a human donor in good health. Some clones in this sample may be carry-over from other donors' samples. Each CDR3 is given without its conserved first and last residue.

V gene,J gene,CDR3 protein
TRBV19,TRBJ1-4,ASSMLSGDGEKLF
TRBV28,TRBJ2-5,ASSLRSAVQETQY
TRBV5-1,TRBJ2-7,ASSWRLRDRGSGSYEQY
TRBV27,TRBJ2-3,ASSLTGTGYHPQY
TRBV14,TRBJ1-3,ASSQGRNGGLWRSGNTIY
TRBV14,TRBJ1-1,ASSQAAGIAF
TRBV27,TRBJ2-7,ASSSGLAGDGSYEQY
TRBV6-5,TRBJ2-7,ASSDRRGWYEQY
TRBV5-1,TRBJ2-3,ASSLGSGLTDTQY
TRBV27,TRBJ1-2,ASKIGDGYT
TRBV28,TRBJ2-7,ASTRGYEQY
TRBV5-6,TRBJ2-3,ASSLTQGRDTQY
TRBV7-3,TRBJ2-5,ASSDWTFQETQY
TRBV7-9,TRBJ2-1,ASSPGTLDNNEQF
TRBV7-9,TRBJ1-1,ASSFYRGDTEAF
TRBV30,TRBJ2-7,ACREGGTYEQY
TRBV25-1,TRBJ2-1,ASSVPEGAHRNEQF